This TCR beta chain is drawn from a study of shared clonotypes between healthy human individuals. Generated by immunoSEQ multiplex PCR, the TCRdb table keeps only in-frame clones and is missing some. Among approximately 500,000 clones listed, about 75% were seen once. The sample was PBMCs. The receptor comes from a woman in her thirties or forties in good health. Some clones in this sample may be carry-over from other donors' samples.

Written as DNA, the CDR3 is TGTGCCAGCAGCTTTTGGCGGGGGCATACCTCCGGGGAGCTGTTTTTT. Translation gives CASSFWRGHTSGELFF. The V call is TRBV5-4, the J call TRBJ2-2; perhaps TRBD2 as D (7 bases). This CDR3 spans 16 amino acids. V shed 2 bases and J shed 6 bases, with 17 bases lying between them. Germline CDR1 reads SGHNT; CDR2 reads YYREEE (reference sequence). The entire variable domain, with the rest obtained from reference TRBV5-4 and TRBJ2-2, is as follows: ETGVTQSPTHLIKTRGQQVTLRCSSQSGHNTVSWYQQALGQGPQFIFQYYREEENGRGNFPPRFSGLQFPNYSSELNVNALELDDSALYLCASSFWRGHTSGELFFGEGSRLTVL.